Given below is one TCR beta chain in context. Its antigen is as yet unknown. This PCR relied on a set of 60 Vbeta primers and 13 Jbeta primers. The data were produced by immunoSEQ multiplex PCR, yet TCRdb's version contains in-frame clones alone and is incomplete. This sample has about 130,000 clones; 65% to 75% occur once, and the top ten carry around 5.5%. Germline loops: CDR1 SNHLY, CDR2 FYNNEI. This CDR3 comprises 17 residues. Deletions cut 6 bases from V and 10 bases from J, with 28 bases between. The data are from a study of cytomegalovirus exposure and HLA in healthy donors. Broader study findings: In a later analysis, specific HLA alleles were associated with 15,000 to 20,000 TCR beta sequences at a 0.05 false discovery rate.

Sequencing used PBMCs. V and J are TRBV2 and TRBJ1-5; a weak D match, TRBD1 (6 bases). The TCR originated in a woman aged 45-60 years in good health and CMV-seropositive. CDR3 DNA sequence: TGTGCCAGCAGAAAATTAAGCCGGGCCACAGGGAATGATCCCCAGCATTTT. This sequence encodes CASRKLSRATGNDPQHF.